The 22 T cell receptor beta chains in this list originate from one sample, sequenced in a study of cytomegalovirus exposure and HLA in healthy donors. Primers for the PCR totalled 60 Vbeta and 13 Jbeta. Method: immunoSEQ multiplex PCR; TCRdb's copy keeps in-frame clones and lacks some. The sample consists of 99,000 or so clones, over 60% of them appearing once. The sample comprised PBMCs. These receptors originate from a male donor in good health and CMV-seropositive.

The CDR3 reads CASSRGAGGERTEAFF. The CDR3 DNA sequence: TGTGCCAGCAGCCGAGGGGCAGGGGGCGAGCGGACTGAAGCTTTCTTT. The chain is built from TRBV4-2 and TRBJ1-1; 8 bases agree with TRBD1. CDR3 length: 16 residues. The V and J ends lost 4 bases and 5 bases, in that order; junction bases with no gene match: 12. Per germline, CDR1 LGHNA and CDR2 YNFKEQ.

The chain is built from TRBV6-5 and TRBJ1-1; D may be TRBD1 (5 bases). Trimming took 2 bases from V and 10 from J, leaving 8 bases between them. CDR1 is MNHEY, CDR2 SVGAGI, per germline. The length of the CDR3 is 11 residues. CDR3 DNA sequence: TGTGCCAGCAGTTACGGGGGGAGAGCTTTCTTT. Its translation: CASSYGGRAFF.

The chain couples TRBV7-3 to TRBJ1-2, with 9 bases aligning to TRBD1. Germline-derived CDR1 and CDR2 are SGHTA and FQGTGA. The CDR3 is 14 amino acids. V was clipped by 5 bases and J by 4 bases; unmatched bases: 5. CDR3 protein: CASSDSTGGYGYTF. As DNA, the CDR3 is TGTGCCAGCAGCGACTCGACAGGGGGCTATGGCTACACCTTC.

The chain uses TRBV7-9 and TRBJ1-1, with D tentatively TRBD1 (6 bases). The CDR3 extends over 15 amino acids. Germline lookup yields CDR1 SEHNR and CDR2 FQNEAQ (reference sequence). The V and J ends lost 5 bases and 4 bases respectively, with 17 bases between them. The CDR3 here is CASSPSGGQGTEAFF. As DNA, the CDR3 is TGTGCCAGCAGCCCAAGTGGGGGACAAGGCACTGAAGCTTTCTTT.

This clone was seen more than once but under ten times. The chain employs TRBV6-1 and TRBJ1-3; D gene ambiguous. CDR3 size: 16 residues. Germline lookup yields CDR1 MNHNS and CDR2 SASEGT. V lost 0 bases, J lost 4 bases, and 13 bases lay in between. CDR3 sequence reads: CASSEADWVSGNTIYF. The CDR3 coding sequence is TGTGCCAGCAGTGAAGCGGACTGGGTGTCCGGAAACACCATATATTTT.

The V and J genes are TRBV6-6 and TRBJ1-2, with 8 bases identical to TRBD1. The V and J ends lost 6 bases and 5 bases, in that order; junction bases with no gene match: 5. Germline lookup yields CDR1 MNHNY and CDR2 SVGAGI (reference sequence). The CDR3 runs 13 residues. The CDR3 here is CASSSDREYGYTF. The DNA of the CDR3 is TGTGCCAGCAGCTCGGACAGGGAGTATGGCTACACCTTC.

The chain employs TRBV4-1 and TRBJ1-1; 7 positions match TRBD1. Germline CDR1 reads MGHRA; CDR2 reads YSYEKL. CDR3 length: 12 amino acids. The V and J ends lost 3 bases and 7 bases, in that order; junction bases with no gene match: 2. The CDR3 protein is CASSHRQGEAFF. The CDR3, as DNA: TGCGCCAGCAGCCACCGACAGGGTGAAGCTTTCTTT.

This rearrangement joins TRBV6-5 to TRBJ1-1, with a possible D match to TRBD1 (5 bases). V was pared by 2 bases and J by 2 bases, with 9 bases between. The CDR3 runs to 14 residues. CDR1 MNHEY and CDR2 SVGAGI come from the germline V gene. The CDR3 DNA is TGTGCCAGCAGTTACGGGGGGGTTAACACTGAAGCTTTCTTT. Translating it yields CASSYGGVNTEAFF.

There are a few counts of this clone. The chain carries TRBV18 and TRBJ1-3, with 7 positions matching TRBD1. Germline V lookup: CDR1 KGHSH, CDR2 LQKENI. J gave up 2 bases and V 6 bases, and 4 bases lay outside the gene matches. This CDR3 has 14 residues. CDR3 nucleotide sequence: TGTGCCAGCTCTCCCGACAGGGCTGGAAACACCATATATTTT. The encoded protein is CASSPDRAGNTIYF.

The V and J genes are TRBV30 and TRBJ1-1; a weak D match, TRBD1 (5 bases). V lost 3 bases, J lost 5 bases, and 16 bases lay in between. This CDR3 is built from 14 residues. The germline CDR1 and CDR2 sequences are GTSNPN and SVGIG (reference sequence). The CDR3 DNA reads as TGTGCCTGGAGCCGGGATCCTGGGGGGACTGAAGCTTTCTTT. Its protein product is CAWSRDPGGTEAFF. The entire variable domain, with the rest obtained from reference TRBV30 and TRBJ1-1, is as follows: SQTIHQWPATLVQPVGSPLSLECTVEGTSNPNLYWYRQAAGRGLQLLFYSVGIGQISSEVPQNLSASRPQDRQFILSSKKLLLSDSGFYLCAWSRDPGGTEAFFGQGTRLTVV.

Concerning this clone itself: The same CDR3 can be traced to other DNA sequences in this sample. The chain carries TRBV30 and TRBJ1-2, with a weak D call TRBD1 (6 bases). This CDR3 is 13 amino acids long. Trimming removed 0 bases at V and 5 bases at J, with 10 bases between. CDR1 and CDR2 from the germline V gene are GTSNPN and SVGIG (reference sequence). The CDR3 nucleotides are TGTGCCTGGAGTGTCGGCCAGGGGTATGGCTACACCTTC. Encoded protein: CAWSVGQGYGYTF. The full variable domain, its missing parts supplied by reference TRBV30 and TRBJ1-2, is SQTIHQWPATLVQPVGSPLSLECTVEGTSNPNLYWYRQAAGRGLQLLFYSVGIGQISSEVPQNLSASRPQDRQFILSSKKLLLSDSGFYLCAWSVGQGYGYTFGSGTRLTVV.

DNA of the CDR3: TGTGCCAGCAGCCGACAGGGGCCCTATGGCTACACCTTC. It translates to CASSRQGPYGYTF. This chain joins TRBV6-5 and TRBJ1-2, with 8 nucleotides matching TRBD1. V lost 6 bases, J lost 4 bases, and 4 bases stayed unmatched. The CDR3 totals 13 residues. The germline gives CDR1 MNHEY, CDR2 SVGAGI.

The rearrangement joins TRBV2 to TRBJ2-3; D call uncertain. Germline CDR1 is SNHLY and CDR2 is FYNNEI. The CDR3 totals 15 residues. Between the trimmed V and J ends, which lost 2 bases and 5 bases, there was a span of 14 bases. CDR3 in amino acids: CASSEIAVIGDTQYF. The CDR3 DNA follows: TGTGCCAGCAGTGAAATTGCAGTCATTGGAGATACGCAGTATTTT.

This sequence joins TRBV7-9 and TRBJ1-1, with TRBD1 as a possible D gene (6 bases). V was clipped by 2 bases and J by 13 bases, with 23 bases between them. The CDR3 runs 15 residues. Germline values: CDR1 SEHNR, CDR2 FQNEAQ (reference sequence). The CDR3 here is CASSLNFGQLGPGFF. In nucleotides, the CDR3 is TGTGCCAGCAGCTTAAATTTTGGACAGCTAGGCCCGGGTTTCTTT. Full variable domain (rest looked up from reference TRBV7-9 and TRBJ1-1): DTGVSQNPRHKITKRGQNVTFRCDPISEHNRLYWYRQTLGQGPEFLTYFQNEAQLEKSRLLSDRFSAERPKGSFSTLEIQRTEQGDSAMYLCASSLNFGQLGPGFFGQGTRLTVV.

The V call is TRBV4-1, the J call TRBJ2-7, with 8 bases lining up with TRBD1. Germline trimming cut 1 base from V and 6 bases from J; bases unmatched to any gene: 11. The CDR3 has 16 amino acids. Germline loops: CDR1 MGHRA, CDR2 YSYEKL. CDR3 bases: TGCGCCAGCAGCCAAGTCCGGGCAGGGGGACAGGTCGAGCAGTACTTC. Translation gives CASSQVRAGGQVEQYF.

CDR3 sequence (DNA): TGTGCCATCAGGAGGACTAGTGCCGATTCACCCCTCCACTTT. Protein product: CAIRRTSADSPLHF. This chain joins TRBV10-3 and TRBJ1-6; D remains unclear. Trimming left V 6 bases short and J 8 bases short, with 14 bases between. The CDR3 has 14 amino acids. Germline V gene sequence: CDR1 ENHRY, CDR2 SYGVKD.

The chain carries TRBV15 and TRBJ1-1; 7 positions match TRBD1. Looked up from germline, CDR1 is LNHNV and CDR2 is YYDKDF (reference sequence). The V and J ends lost 1 base and 3 bases, in that order; junction bases with no gene match: 2. This CDR3 has 14 residues. The CDR3 loop is CATSRADRDTEAFF. The CDR3 coding sequence is TGTGCCACCAGCAGAGCCGACAGGGACACTGAAGCTTTCTTT.

The V gene is TRBV7-6, the J gene TRBJ1-1; 7 positions agree with TRBD1. Looked up from germline, CDR1 is SGHVS and CDR2 is FNYEAQ. This CDR3 is built from 15 residues. V lost 5 bases and J lost 1; bases outside the gene matches: 7. The CDR3 is CASSPDRVGNTEAFF. In DNA, the CDR3 is TGTGCCAGCAGCCCAGACAGGGTTGGGAACACTGAAGCTTTCTTT.

The chain links TRBV7-2 to TRBJ2-7, with a tentative D call TRBD2 (6 bases). Trimming took 6 bases from V and 1 from J, leaving 10 bases between them. The CDR3 has 13 residues. Germline loops: CDR1 SGHTA, CDR2 FQGNSA. For the CDR3, the DNA is TGTGCCAGCAGGGCGGGACTGTCCTACGAGCAGTACTTC. As protein: CASRAGLSYEQYF.

This clone was seen once. The chain links TRBV19 to TRBJ2-4; 7 positions match TRBD1. The CDR3 extends over 15 amino acids. Looked up from germline, CDR1 is LNHDA and CDR2 is SQIVND (reference sequence). V gave up 6 bases and J gave up 0 bases; unmatched junction bases: 5. This chain's CDR3 is CASSHGQAAKNIQYF. The CDR3 DNA sequence: TGTGCCAGTAGCCACGGACAGGCAGCCAAAAACATTCAGTACTTC.

This clone has just a few counts. The chain has TRBV4-3 and TRBJ2-7; D perhaps matches TRBD1 (6 bases). There are 16 residues in the CDR3. Germline V lookup: CDR1 LGHNA, CDR2 YSLEER. V shed 4 bases and J shed 3 bases, with 19 bases lying between them. The CDR3 DNA is TGCGCCAGCAGCCGAGGAACAGGGCCAACAAACTACGAGCAGTACTTC. Its translation: CASSRGTGPTNYEQYF.

The chain employs TRBV12-5 and TRBJ1-5; TRBD1 agrees at 8 bases. Germline V gene lookup returns CDR1 LGHNT and CDR2 FRNRAP. V trimming: 5 bases; J trimming: 6 bases; junction bases outside the gene matches: 12. The CDR3 is 16 amino acids. This CDR3 is CASGSGQGGFGQPQHF. In nucleotides, the CDR3 is TGTGCTAGTGGTAGCGGACAGGGCGGGTTCGGTCAGCCCCAGCATTTT.